These 2 T cell receptor beta chains were sequenced from one sample in a study of T cell responses to AZD1222 COVID-19 vaccine. Sequenced by immunoSEQ multiplex PCR; TCRdb stores in-frame clones only, minus some. The data show some 120,000 clones, 90% seen once. The source was peripheral blood, collected on day 0 of MenACWY control vaccination. These receptors were obtained from an adult in good health.

The chain carries TRBV19 and TRBJ1-3, with a tentative D call TRBD1 (5 bases). Germline V gives CDR1 LNHDA, CDR2 SQIVND (reference sequence). The V end was cut by 4 bases, the J end by 2 bases, with 9 bases between. The CDR3 runs to 14 residues. CDR3 sequence: CASSKTGPGNTIYF. Written as DNA, the CDR3 is TGTGCCAGTAGTAAAACAGGCCCTGGAAACACCATATATTTT.

V and J are TRBV5-1 and TRBJ1-1, with D unresolved. This CDR3 region has 14 residues. Germline assignment: CDR1 SGHRS and CDR2 YFSETQ. V was pared by 3 bases and J by 1 base, with 10 bases between. Here the CDR3 DNA reads TGCGCCAGCAGCTACACACCCGGGAACACTGAAGCTTTCTTT. Residues: CASSYTPGNTEAFF. Looking up the rest from reference TRBV5-1 and TRBJ1-1 gives the full variable domain: KAGVTQTPRYLIKTRGQQVTLSCSPISGHRSVSWYQQTPGQGLQFLFEYFSETQRNKGNFPGRFSGRQFSNSRSEMNVSTLELGDSALYLCASSYTPGNTEAFFGQGTRLTVV.